The clone carrying this T cell receptor (beta chain) was observed at least ten times. Its antigen is undetermined. The sample belongs to a study of Graves' ophthalmopathy and Graves' hyperthyroidism. Whole-study findings and limits: Built on 13 signatures, a model told ophthalmopathy apart from stable hyperthyroidism with 85% to 90% sensitivity and around 80% specificity. Detection in blood was also observed for most expanded thyroid clonotypes above 0.001 frequency.

Germline CDR1 and CDR2: MNHEY and SVGAGI. The length of the CDR3 is 14 residues. V lost 0 bases, J lost 4 bases, and 9 bases lay in between. Active ophthalmopathy (CAS at least 3, NOSPECS at least 4), lasting under 3 months. Patients were left out if they had other autoimmune diseases, uncontrolled infections, pregnancy or lactation. The authors amplified TCR beta CDR3 regions from RNA transcripts. HTBI primers primed a first-round RT-PCR, and a second-round multiplex PCR followed. Each CDR3 protein gets one entry after TCRdb re-called the multiplex PCR reads with MiXCR. The table lists hundreds of thousands of distinct CDR3 sequences, approximately 39% of them singletons, with roughly 3% in the top ten.

The sequenced sample consisted of peripheral blood. This TCR derives from an adult man with Graves' ophthalmopathy. This rearrangement joins TRBV6-5 to TRBJ2-5; possible D gene TRBD2, 5 bases. CDR3 coding DNA: TGTGCCAGCAGTTACTCGCCTGGGAGAGAGACCCAGTACTTC. Encoded protein: CASSYSPGRETQYF.